Presented here are 25 T cell receptor beta chains from one specimen sequenced in a study of blood T cell repertoires in COVID-19. Here immunoSEQ multiplex PCR was the method, and the copy in TCRdb shows in-frame clones only, minus some. This table has over 200,000 clones, roughly 90% appearing once. The sample taken for sequencing was peripheral blood. All receptors derive from a middle-aged man with active or convalescent COVID-19.

This clone occurred a few times. The rearrangement joins TRBV28 to TRBJ1-3; TRBD1 is a possible D gene (5 bases). This CDR3 spans 14 amino acids. The germline CDR1 and CDR2 sequences are MDHEN and SYDVKM. Trimming stripped 3 bases from V and 0 bases from J, with 6 bases between. CDR3 sequence: CASSLGGSGNTIYF. The DNA for the CDR3 is TGTGCCAGCAGTTTGGGGGGCTCTGGAAACACCATATATTTT.

This clone was seen only once. This chain links TRBV5-6 with TRBJ2-3, with TRBD2 matching over 9 bases. CDR3 length equals 16 residues. Per germline, CDR1 SGHDT and CDR2 YYEEEE. V was clipped by 4 bases and J by 2 bases; unmatched bases: 8. The CDR3 region has the DNA TGTGCCAGCAGCGAGGAAGCGGGAGGACTCACAGATACGCAGTATTTT. Amino acid sequence: CASSEEAGGLTDTQYF.

The chain links TRBV19 to TRBJ2-3; 8 bases map to TRBD1. Looked up from germline, CDR1 is LNHDA and CDR2 is SQIVND (reference sequence). J was trimmed by 4 bases and V by 1 base; bases with no gene match: 7. This CDR3 contains 16 residues. CDR3 sequence: CASSIVSGQGSDTQYF. The CDR3 coding sequence is TGTGCCAGTAGTATAGTGTCCGGACAGGGATCAGATACGCAGTATTTT.

The sample holds a few counts of this clone. This chain uses TRBV30 with TRBJ1-4, with D tentatively TRBD1 (5 bases). The CDR3 is 18 residues long. The V gene's germline CDR1 is GTSNPN and CDR2 SVGIG (reference sequence). V shed 1 base and J shed 4 bases, with 22 bases lying between them. The CDR3 is CAWSEQLSHRLGNEKLFF. The CDR3 nucleotides read TGTGCCTGGAGTGAACAGCTCTCCCACAGGCTGGGTAATGAAAAACTGTTTTTT.

This rearrangement joins TRBV10-3 to TRBJ1-1; D not certain. The CDR3 covers 12 residues. Trimming stripped 6 bases from V and 5 bases from J, with 10 bases between. Germline V gene data show CDR1 as ENHRY and CDR2 as SYGVKD. CDR3 loop: CAIRSAGTEAFF. The DNA for the CDR3 is TGTGCCATCAGGTCCGCGGGGACTGAAGCTTTCTTT.

The chain uses TRBV28 and TRBJ1-5; no definite D call. CDR3 size: 14 residues. Germline CDR1 and CDR2: MDHEN and SYDVKM. V lost 7 bases and J lost 5, with 15 bases in between. The CDR3 reads CASTVGPEDQPQHF. The CDR3 DNA sequence: TGTGCCAGCACCGTAGGCCCCGAGGATCAGCCCCAGCATTTT.

The chain links TRBV27 to TRBJ1-2, with TRBD1 as a possible D gene (6 bases). The CDR3 is 14 amino acids. Per the germline V gene, CDR1 is MNHEY and CDR2 is SMNVEV (reference sequence). Trimming removed 5 bases at V and 7 bases at J, with 17 bases between. The CDR3 DNA sequence: TGTGCCAGCAGTGCACAGGGTAAAGTCCGTGGCTACACCTTC. Amino acids: CASSAQGKVRGYTF.

As regards this clone: This CDR3 is also generated by other DNA sequences in the sample. V usage is TRBV28 and J usage is TRBJ1-2; D ambiguous. Germline loops: CDR1 MDHEN, CDR2 SYDVKM. V was shortened by 5 bases and J by 4 bases, with 11 bases between the two germline ends. The CDR3 extends over 13 amino acids. The CDR3 reads CASSLRQAYGYTF. CDR3 nucleotides: TGTGCCAGCAGTCTTAGACAAGCCTATGGCTACACCTTC.

The chain carries TRBV3-1 (or the pseudogene TRBV3-2) and TRBJ2-7; D unresolved. Germline V CDR1 and CDR2: LGHDT, YNNKEL (reference sequence). This CDR3 has 14 amino acids. Trimming took off 0 bases at V and 3 bases at J, with 9 bases between the two ends. The CDR3 sequence: CASSQDGSYYEQYF. The DNA of the CDR3 is TGTGCCAGCAGCCAAGATGGCAGTTACTACGAGCAGTACTTC.

The chain couples TRBV28 to TRBJ1-2; D not certain. The germline gives CDR1 MDHEN, CDR2 SYDVKM. V was cut by 8 bases and J by 3 bases, with 19 bases left in between. The CDR3 is 15 amino acids. Here the CDR3 DNA reads TGTGCCAGCGGAAAACAGATCCCAAGTTACTATGGCTACACCTTC. Translation: CASGKQIPSYYGYTF.

V and J are TRBV2 and TRBJ1-5, with D perhaps TRBD1 (6 bases). There are 14 residues in the CDR3. The V and J ends lost 6 bases and 6 bases respectively, with 15 bases between them. CDR1 is SNHLY, CDR2 FYNNEI, per germline. DNA for the CDR3: TGTGCCAGCAGCCCAACACAGGGTAGTCAGCCCCAGCATTTT. Protein: CASSPTQGSQPQHF.

The rearrangement joins TRBV5-1 to TRBJ2-7, with TRBD2 matching over 8 bases. This CDR3 region has 15 residues. The germline V gene encodes CDR1 SGHRS and CDR2 YFSETQ. Unmatched junction bases numbered 9, after V lost 4 bases and J lost 3 bases. CDR3 nucleotides: TGCGCCAGCAGCCCGGACGGGACTAGGCTCTACGAGCAGTACTTC. Translating it yields CASSPDGTRLYEQYF.

The chain uses TRBV9 and TRBJ1-1, with 9 bases fitting TRBD1. The junction had 8 bases not matched to a gene; V was cut back by 4 bases and J by 1 base. CDR3 length: 16 amino acids. Germline CDR1 SGDLS, CDR2 YYNGEE. The DNA for the CDR3 is TGTGCCAGCAGCCCCAGGACAGGGGCAGGGAACACTGAAGCTTTCTTT. Its protein product is CASSPRTGAGNTEAFF. Using reference TRBV9 and TRBJ1-1 for the parts outside the CDR3, the full variable domain is DSGVTQTPKHLITATGQRVTLRCSPRSGDLSVYWYQQSLDQGLQFLIQYYNGEERAKGNILERFSAQQFPDLHSELNLSSLELGDSALYFCASSPRTGAGNTEAFFGQGTRLTVV.

This chain joins TRBV5-3 and TRBJ2-7, with 9 nucleotides matching TRBD2. TRBV5-3 is identified as an open reading frame with a role that is uncertain. The trim removed 10 bases at V and 6 bases at J, leaving 32 bases unmatched. The CDR3 length is 20 residues. CDR3 sequence reads: CARILASLREGDPPWCEQYF. The CDR3 region has the DNA TGTGCCCGAATCCTGGCATCGTTGCGGGAGGGCGACCCCCCTTGGTGCGAGCAGTACTTC.

Regarding this clone: The sample holds other DNA sequences that translate to the same CDR3. J is TRBJ2-7 and V is TRBV6-5; 8 bases are a match to TRBD1. The CDR3 runs 13 residues. The junction had 5 bases not matched to a gene; V was cut back by 6 bases and J by 4 bases. The germline V gene encodes CDR1 MNHEY and CDR2 SVGAGI. This chain's CDR3 is CASSRDRLYEQYF. The CDR3 bases are TGTGCCAGCAGCCGGGACAGGTTATACGAGCAGTACTTC.

This chain connects TRBV5-4 to TRBJ1-5; D remains unclear. CDR1 is SGHNT and CDR2 is YYREEE in the germline V gene (reference sequence). Trimming shortened V by 4 bases and J by 5 bases, and 13 bases separated the two germline ends. CDR3 size: 14 residues. CDR3 protein: CASSNGPEDQPQHF. CDR3 nucleotide sequence: TGTGCCAGCAGCAACGGTCCGGAGGATCAGCCCCAGCATTTT.

V is TRBV28 and J is TRBJ1-2; D might be TRBD1 (5 bases). Deletions cut 5 bases from V and 4 bases from J, with 17 bases between. From germline, CDR1 is MDHEN and CDR2 SYDVKM. This CDR3 region has 15 residues. The CDR3: CASSLSMGGRYGYTF. The DNA of the CDR3 is TGTGCCAGCAGTCTATCTATGGGGGGACGCTATGGCTACACCTTC.

V gene TRBV5-1 combines with J gene TRBJ2-2; 7 bases align to TRBD1. J lost 0 bases, V lost 1 base, and 0 bases had no gene match. Germline V lookup: CDR1 SGHRS, CDR2 YFSETQ. CDR3 length equals 15 residues. CDR3 in amino acids: CASSLQGANTGELFF. CDR3 nucleotides: TGCGCCAGCAGCTTGCAGGGGGCGAACACCGGGGAGCTGTTTTTT.

This chain links TRBV5-1 with TRBJ1-1; D ambiguous. Germline V gene lookup returns CDR1 SGHRS and CDR2 YFSETQ. Deletions cut 0 bases from V and 0 bases from J, with 12 bases between. The CDR3 loop spans 16 amino acids. CDR3 sequence (DNA): TGCGCCAGCAGCTTGGGGTATCGGGGTGTGAACACTGAAGCTTTCTTT. Protein product: CASSLGYRGVNTEAFF.

The rearrangement joins TRBV27 to TRBJ1-3; D ambiguous. The CDR3 is 16 amino acids. The germline V gene encodes CDR1 MNHEY and CDR2 SMNVEV (reference sequence). V was trimmed by 4 bases and J by 0 bases, leaving 13 bases between them. As DNA, the CDR3 is TGTGCCAGCAGTTCGGCAGGCGCTTTCTCTGGAAACACCATATATTTT. Translated, it gives CASSSAGAFSGNTIYF.

This rearrangement joins TRBV5-4 to TRBJ2-7; weak D call: TRBD1 (6 bases). CDR1 is SGHNT and CDR2 is YYREEE in the germline V gene (reference sequence). V shed 4 bases and J shed 1 base, with 9 bases lying between them. CDR3 length: 13 residues. The CDR3 loop reads CASSVDRSYEQYF. CDR3 in DNA: TGTGCCAGCAGCGTGGACAGATCCTACGAGCAGTACTTC.

The chain's CDR3 is CASSFGQGHGYTF. CDR3 coding DNA: TGTGCCAGCAGCTTCGGACAGGGCCATGGCTACACCTTC. The chain recombines TRBV11-2 with TRBJ1-2, with 8 bases fitting TRBD1. From germline, CDR1 is SGHAT and CDR2 FQNNGV. Trimming took 3 bases from V and 6 from J; bases not matched to a gene: 3. The CDR3 loop spans 13 amino acids.

In its sample, this clone was seen once. The rearrangement links TRBV24-1 to TRBJ1-4, with D unclear. Trimming cost V 12 bases and J 7 bases, with 17 bases left between them. Germline V gives CDR1 KGHDR, CDR2 SFDVKD. The CDR3 spans 13 residues. CDR3 coding DNA: TGTGCCGCCTCTCGAGGGATAAGTGAAAAACTGTTTTTT. Residues: CAASRGISEKLFF.

This sequence joins TRBV4-1 and TRBJ1-3; TRBD1 might be the D (6 bases). This CDR3 spans 16 amino acids. Germline V gene lookup returns CDR1 MGHRA and CDR2 YSYEKL. V lost 1 base and J 0 bases, leaving 10 bases between the germline ends. CDR3 nucleotide sequence: TGCGCCAGCAGCCAAGGGCAGGGGACCTCTGGAAACACCATATATTTT. Its translation: CASSQGQGTSGNTIYF.

V gene TRBV6-1 combines with J gene TRBJ1-1, with D possibly TRBD1 on 5 matching bases. This CDR3 contains 15 residues. Trimming removed 3 bases from V and 1 base from J, with 12 bases in between. Germline CDR1 reads MNHNS; CDR2 reads SASEGT. CDR3 in DNA: TGTGCCAGCAGTGAGGGCAGGGCAAAGAACACTGAAGCTTTCTTT. Encoded protein: CASSEGRAKNTEAFF.